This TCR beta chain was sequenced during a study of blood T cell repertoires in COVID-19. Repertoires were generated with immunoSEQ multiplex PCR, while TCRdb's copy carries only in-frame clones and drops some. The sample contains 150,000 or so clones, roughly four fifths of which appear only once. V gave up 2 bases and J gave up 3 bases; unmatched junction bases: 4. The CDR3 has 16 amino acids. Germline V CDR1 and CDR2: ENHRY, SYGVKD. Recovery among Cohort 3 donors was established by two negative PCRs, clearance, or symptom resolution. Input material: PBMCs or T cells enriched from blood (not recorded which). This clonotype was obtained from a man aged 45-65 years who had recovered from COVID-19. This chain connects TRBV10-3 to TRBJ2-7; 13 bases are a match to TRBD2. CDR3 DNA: TGTGCCATCAGTGAGCCGGGGACTAGCGGGGTCTACGAGCAGTACTTC. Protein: CAISEPGTSGVYEQYF.